Listed below are T cell receptor beta chains from one sample, sequenced in a study of CD8+CD57+ T cells in acquired aplastic anemia. TCRdb re-derived calls from the reads in MiXCR, one entry per CDR3 protein. The table includes 150,000 or so distinct CDR3 sequences, around 60% detected once. The specimen was sorted CD4+, CD8+, or CD8+CD57+ T cells (not recorded which) from PBMCs. The receptor set was obtained from a human donor in good health. The conserved cysteine and the conserved F or W are not part of the CDR3 here. Each record gives: J gene, clone size, D gene, V gene, CDR3 protein. A D gene is named only where the DNA matches it firmly. A row's size may be missing; if present it is once, few, many or a size class.

J: TRBJ2-2; size: .; D: TRBD2; V: TRBV28; CDR3: ASSSGLAGPFANTGELF
J: TRBJ2-3; size: .; D: .; V: TRBV6-1; CDR3: ASSPGPQY
J: TRBJ2-6; size: .; D: .; V: TRBV29-1; CDR3: SVEADNRAGANVLT
J: TRBJ1-4; size: .; D: TRBD1; V: TRBV6-2/TRBV6-3; CDR3: ASSYGGTGGEDEKLF
J: TRBJ2-7; size: .; D: .; V: TRBV20-1; CDR3: SARPLGVYEQY
J: TRBJ2-1; size: .; D: TRBD2; V: TRBV11-2; CDR3: ASTGLAGRGEQF
J: TRBJ1-1; size: many; D: .; V: TRBV12-3/TRBV12-4; CDR3: ASTRGSGEAF
J: TRBJ1-2; size: .; D: .; V: TRBV7-9; CDR3: ASSPSGSPYGYT
J: TRBJ1-4; size: .; D: .; V: TRBV9; CDR3: ASSVNQGWEKLF
J: TRBJ2-7; size: .; D: TRBD1; V: TRBV19; CDR3: ASSIAGGPSIYEQY
J: TRBJ2-7; size: many; D: .; V: TRBV7-8; CDR3: ASSLRDFLSYEQY
J: TRBJ2-3; size: many; D: .; V: TRBV4-2; CDR3: ASSPTLGLATDTQY
J: TRBJ1-4; size: .; D: .; V: TRBV7-9; CDR3: ASSLEAVGNEKLF
J: TRBJ2-1; size: many; D: .; V: TRBV6-5; CDR3: ASSHRYYNEQF
J: TRBJ2-5; size: .; D: TRBD2; V: TRBV2; CDR3: ASSEAGFSGRAVTQY
J: TRBJ2-4; size: many; D: .; V: TRBV2; CDR3: ASSQPSTTLAKNIQY
J: TRBJ2-3; size: many; D: TRBD2; V: TRBV11-3; CDR3: ASSPRLAGVSDTQY
J: TRBJ2-7; size: .; D: .; V: TRBV15; CDR3: ATSEDSSYEQY
J: TRBJ1-2; size: .; D: TRBD1; V: TRBV24-1; CDR3: ATSARGQGAFYGYT